The entry below describes one T cell receptor beta chain. What it binds is not known. Sequenced material consisted of expressed TCRB transcripts (all of the isolated RNA was reverse transcribed). Sequencing was performed with immunoSEQ multiplex PCR; in TCRdb, only in-frame clones are kept and a portion is missing. The repertoire holds 140,000 or so clones, with nearly 9.5% as singletons. Germline-derived CDR1 and CDR2 are WSHSY and SAAADI. The length of the CDR3 is 15 residues. Between the trimmed V and J ends, which lost 3 bases and 2 bases, there was a span of 10 bases. The sample comes from a study of beta chain features in type 1 diabetes. Study observations and caveats: Patients with Type 1 diabetes showed moderately but significantly shorter TCRB CDR3s in all four CD4+ subsets.

CD45RO/CCR7/CD25/CD127/CD95/CD27 sorting isolated CD4+ naive, central memory, regulatory and stem cell-like memory cells. V usage is TRBV10-2 and J usage is TRBJ2-2; no clear D gene. Material: central memory CD4+ T cells from blood. The sequence was collected from a man between 18 and 35 years old in good health. CDR3 sequence (DNA): TGCGCCAGCAGTGATGAGATATTTAACACCGGGGAGCTGTTTTTT. Its protein is CASSDEIFNTGELFF.